The next 9 T cell receptor beta chains were all read from a single sample in a study of post-analysis software for immune sequencing data. These receptors have no identified antigens. Study-level findings and limits: Controls showed lower frequencies than patients for five TRBV segments, and TRBV5-6, TRBV5-1 and TRBV20-1 were among these.

Unique molecular identifiers were present in the TCR beta cDNA libraries. TCRdb called the PCR reads again in MiXCR, with one record for every CDR3 protein. The sample includes hundreds of thousands of distinct CDR3 sequences, around 50% of them seen just once. Sequencing was performed on blood. These receptors came from a girl aged 10 to 17 with multiple sclerosis.

This clonotype was found a few times. This chain joins TRBV5-1 and TRBJ2-5, with D maybe TRBD1 (6 bases). The CDR3 runs 15 residues. The V gene's germline CDR1 is SGHRS and CDR2 YFSETQ. V lost 5 bases, J lost 3 bases, and 17 bases lay in between. The CDR3 nucleotides read TGCGCCAGCAGGCCCGGGACATCGGGTAAAGAGACCCAGTACTTC. Translation: CASRPGTSGKETQYF.

The chain has TRBV5-5 and TRBJ2-7, with 9 bases identical to TRBD1. The V gene's germline CDR1 is SGHKS and CDR2 YYEKEE (reference sequence). Trimming removed 3 bases from V and 4 bases from J; junction bases left unmatched: 2. CDR3 length equals 13 residues. The CDR3, as DNA: TGTGCCAGCAGCTGGGACAGGGAATACGAGCAGTACTTC. Protein: CASSWDREYEQYF.

The chain's CDR3 is CAWSEGDYGYTF. In DNA form, the CDR3 reads TGTGCCTGGAGTGAAGGGGACTATGGCTACACCTTC. This chain connects TRBV30 to TRBJ1-2; the D gene is possibly TRBD1 (5 bases). Per the germline V gene, CDR1 is GTSNPN and CDR2 is SVGIG (reference sequence). Between the trimmed V and J ends, which lost 1 base and 3 bases, there was a span of 6 bases. The CDR3 is 12 residues long.

The J gene is TRBJ2-5, the V gene TRBV27; TRBD2 agrees at 9 bases. With 8 bases clipped from V and 1 base from J, the junction kept 8 bases outside the gene matches. The CDR3 is 15 residues long. The V gene's germline CDR1 is MNHEY and CDR2 SMNVEV (reference sequence). The CDR3 bases are TGTGCCAGCGGGCCAGGGACTAGCTCCCAAGAGACCCAGTACTTC. Protein: CASGPGTSSQETQYF.

This clonotype appeared a few times. In DNA, the CDR3 is TGTGCCAGCAGCCTACGACGGCCGGACACCCTCCACGAGCAGTACTTC. This translates into CASSLRRPDTLHEQYF. V gene TRBV7-9 combines with J gene TRBJ2-7; TRBD1 is a possible D gene (5 bases). The V and J ends lost 5 bases and 5 bases respectively, with 22 bases between them. Germline V gene lookup returns CDR1 SEHNR and CDR2 FQNEAQ (reference sequence). The CDR3 consists of 16 residues.

The rearrangement uses TRBV5-1 and TRBJ1-2, with D possibly being TRBD1 (6 bases). Germline lookup yields CDR1 SGHRS and CDR2 YFSETQ. The CDR3 sequence is 15 residues long. Between the trimmed V and J ends, which lost 2 bases and 9 bases, there was a span of 20 bases. CDR3 region: CASSLSPGQSISYTF. The DNA for the CDR3 is TGCGCCAGCAGCTTAAGCCCAGGACAGAGTATAAGCTACACCTTC.

The chain links TRBV3-1 to TRBJ1-6; 8 nucleotides agree with TRBD1. V trimming: 3 bases; J trimming: 6 bases; junction bases outside the gene matches: 4. Germline-derived CDR1 and CDR2 are LGHDT and YNNKEL (reference sequence). The CDR3 is made up of 15 amino acids. DNA of the CDR3: TGTGCCAGCAGCCAGGCCACAGGGGGTAATTCACCCCTCCACTTT. As protein: CASSQATGGNSPLHF.

This chain links TRBV5-5 with TRBJ1-4; 8 bases map to TRBD1. The V segment lost 3 bases and the J segment 8 bases; nucleotides outside the gene matches: 3. CDR1 and CDR2 from the germline V gene are SGHKS and YYEKEE (reference sequence). The CDR3 is 13 amino acids. The CDR3 region has the DNA TGTGCCAGCAGCTATCAGGGGGCCGAAAAACTGTTTTTT. It is translated as CASSYQGAEKLFF.

The chain employs TRBV20-1 and TRBJ2-4; D is unclear. The J call may be wrong; the DNA end is better matched by TRBJ2-7. The CDR3 is 11 residues long. CDR1 is DFQATT, CDR2 SNEGSKA, per germline (reference sequence). The CDR3 bases are TGCAGTGCTAGAGAAATATCCGAGCAGTACTTC. Its protein product is CSAREISEQYF.